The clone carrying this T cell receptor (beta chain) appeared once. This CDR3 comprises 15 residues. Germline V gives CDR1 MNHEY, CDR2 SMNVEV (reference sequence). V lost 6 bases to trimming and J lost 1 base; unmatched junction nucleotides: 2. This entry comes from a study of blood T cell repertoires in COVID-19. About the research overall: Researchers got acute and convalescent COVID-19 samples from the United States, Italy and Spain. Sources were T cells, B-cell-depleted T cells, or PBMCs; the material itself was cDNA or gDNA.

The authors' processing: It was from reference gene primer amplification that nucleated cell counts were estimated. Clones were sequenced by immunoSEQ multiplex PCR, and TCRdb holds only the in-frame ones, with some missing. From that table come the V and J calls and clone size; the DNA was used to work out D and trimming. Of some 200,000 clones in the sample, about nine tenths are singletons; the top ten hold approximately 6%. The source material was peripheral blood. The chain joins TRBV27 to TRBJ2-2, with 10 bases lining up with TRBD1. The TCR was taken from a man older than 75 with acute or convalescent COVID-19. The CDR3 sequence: CASSRDRGNTGELFF. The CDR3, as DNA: TGTGCCAGCAGCCGGGACAGGGGGAACACCGGGGAGCTGTTTTTT.